These 10 T cell receptor beta chains were sequenced from one sample in a study of metastatic and nonmetastatic thyroid tumors. TCRdb re-called clones from the PCR reads using MiXCR. The table shows about 40,000 clones, with approximately 17% occurring only once. Treatment of any kind had been given to no patient before thyroid surgery. Sequenced material: tumor tissue. The origin of the receptors is a female donor with papillary thyroid cancer or a benign thyroid nodule (not recorded which). Some clones in this sample may be carry-over from other donors' samples.

This clone was seen many times. The genes are TRBV4-2 and TRBJ2-4; perhaps TRBD1 as D (5 bases). The germline CDR1 and CDR2 sequences are LGHNA and YNFKEQ. V gave up 1 base and J gave up 0 bases, with 10 bases separating them. The CDR3 spans 16 residues. The CDR3 DNA reads as TGTGCCAGCAGCCAAGGCCGACAGTTAGCCAAAAACATTCAGTACTTC. Translating it yields CASSQGRQLAKNIQYF.

The rearrangement uses TRBV28 and TRBJ2-1, with 7 bases matching TRBD2. Germline CDR1 and CDR2: MDHEN and SYDVKM. After removal of 5 bases from V and 9 bases from J, the junction contained 16 bases not matched to a gene. This CDR3 spans 16 amino acids. CDR3 loop: CASSPTSGKRDSEQFF. The CDR3 DNA is TGTGCCAGCAGTCCGACCAGCGGGAAACGCGACAGTGAGCAGTTCTTC.

The V call is TRBV5-4, the J call TRBJ2-5; tentatively, D is TRBD2 (6 bases). V shed 2 bases and J shed 5 bases, with 13 bases lying between them. This CDR3 spans 14 amino acids. The germline V gene encodes CDR1 SGHNT and CDR2 YYREEE (reference sequence). CDR3 protein: CASSFPLGRETQYF. The CDR3 region has the DNA TGTGCCAGCAGCTTTCCCCTAGGGAGGGAGACCCAGTACTTC.

V and J are TRBV6-2 or TRBV6-3 and TRBJ2-1, with D tentatively TRBD2 (5 bases). Looked up from germline, CDR1 is MNHEY and CDR2 is SVGEGT. The CDR3 spans 15 residues. The V end lost 2 bases, the J end lost 6 bases, and 14 bases lay between the germline ends. Written as DNA, the CDR3 is TGTGCCAGCAGTTACGTTGTGGGAGTTCCCAATGAGCAGTTCTTC. Amino acids: CASSYVVGVPNEQFF.

This clone has a handful of counts. A read error is possible here, since a much larger clone lies one base away. This chain connects TRBV2 to TRBJ2-5; 7 nucleotides agree with TRBD1. In germline, CDR1 is SNHLY, CDR2 FYNNEI. CDR3 length: 14 amino acids. The CDR3 DNA is TGTGCCAGCAGTGGGACAGGATCAGGGGAGACCCGGTACTTC. Encoded protein: CASSGTGSGETRYF.

The V gene is TRBV4-2, the J gene TRBJ2-4; 10 bases align to TRBD2. CDR3 size: 17 residues. Germline V CDR1 and CDR2: LGHNA, YNFKEQ. Germline trimming cut 0 bases from V and 7 bases from J; bases unmatched to any gene: 9. The CDR3 coding sequence is TGTGCCAGCAGCCAAGACCAGCGGGGGGGCCTTGGTAACATTCAGTACTTC. This sequence encodes CASSQDQRGGLGNIQYF.

This clone was recorded a few times. Germline is not matched at one junction end, which may reflect a read error. The gene calls are TRBV6-1 and TRBJ1-1; D not resolved. Germline CDR1 reads MNHNS; CDR2 reads SASEGT. This CDR3 has 15 residues. CDR3 protein: CASSRNMVLKTEAFF. The CDR3, as DNA: TGTGCCAGCAGCAGGAACATGGTGTTGAAAACTGAAGCTTTCTTT.

With regard to this clone: Mismatch with germline at one junction end may stem from a read error. The rearrangement uses TRBV28 and TRBJ1-2; the D is unclear. The germline V gene encodes CDR1 MDHEN and CDR2 SYDVKM. This CDR3 has 14 amino acids. In DNA, the CDR3 is TGTGCCAGCACTTTACCCGCCGGAGGCTATTGCTACACCTTC. The encoded protein is CASTLPAGGYCYTF.

This clone was detected many times. A much larger clonotype is one base distant, so this may be a read error. In the same sample, other DNA sequences code for this CDR3. This chain links TRBV7-8 with TRBJ2-7, with D maybe TRBD1 (6 bases). V was clipped by 5 bases and J by 3 bases, with 17 bases between them. The CDR3 loop spans 15 amino acids. Per germline, CDR1 SGHVS and CDR2 FQNEAQ. The CDR3 loop is CASSTSGDGLYEQYF. CDR3 coding DNA: TGTGCCAGCAGCACATCAGGGGACGGTCTCTACGAGCAGTACTTC. Based on the CDR3 plus reference TRBV7-8 and TRBJ2-7, the full variable domain is GAGVSQSPRYKVAKRGQDVALRCDPISGHVSLFWYQQALGQGPEFLTYFQNEAQLDKSGLPSDRFFAERPEGSVSTLKIQRTQQEDSAVYLCASSTSGDGLYEQYFGPGTRLTVT.

This clone showed up many times. The V gene is TRBV5-1, the J gene TRBJ2-3; TRBD1 is a possible D gene (5 bases). V gave up 3 bases and J gave up 4 bases, with 12 bases separating them. CDR1 SGHRS and CDR2 YFSETQ come from the germline V gene. The CDR3 loop spans 14 amino acids. CDR3: CASSSATVSDTQYF. The CDR3 DNA reads as TGCGCCAGCAGCTCAGCGACAGTATCAGATACGCAGTATTTT.